This T cell receptor beta chain emerged from a study of T cells after yellow fever vaccination. Making TCR cDNA involved 5'RACE template switching, which added UMIs and a universal primer site. TCRdb passed the 5' RACE reads through MiXCR, listing each CDR3 protein once. Of hundreds of thousands of distinct CDR3 sequences listed, around 13% are singletons. At least ten counts were recorded for this clonotype. The CDR3 totals 14 residues. Trimming shortened V by 3 bases and J by 4 bases, and 12 bases separated the two germline ends. This TCR was recovered from a man between 18 and 35 years old who received the YFV17D yellow fever vaccine. The V and J genes are TRBV12-3 or TRBV12-4 and TRBJ1-1; a possible D gene is TRBD1 (6 bases). The source was CD4+ T cells sorted from PBMCs, collected 15 days after the yellow fever booster vaccination. The CDR3: CASSFQQGATEAFF. The CDR3 nucleotides read TGTGCCAGCAGTTTCCAACAGGGAGCCACTGAAGCTTTCTTT.